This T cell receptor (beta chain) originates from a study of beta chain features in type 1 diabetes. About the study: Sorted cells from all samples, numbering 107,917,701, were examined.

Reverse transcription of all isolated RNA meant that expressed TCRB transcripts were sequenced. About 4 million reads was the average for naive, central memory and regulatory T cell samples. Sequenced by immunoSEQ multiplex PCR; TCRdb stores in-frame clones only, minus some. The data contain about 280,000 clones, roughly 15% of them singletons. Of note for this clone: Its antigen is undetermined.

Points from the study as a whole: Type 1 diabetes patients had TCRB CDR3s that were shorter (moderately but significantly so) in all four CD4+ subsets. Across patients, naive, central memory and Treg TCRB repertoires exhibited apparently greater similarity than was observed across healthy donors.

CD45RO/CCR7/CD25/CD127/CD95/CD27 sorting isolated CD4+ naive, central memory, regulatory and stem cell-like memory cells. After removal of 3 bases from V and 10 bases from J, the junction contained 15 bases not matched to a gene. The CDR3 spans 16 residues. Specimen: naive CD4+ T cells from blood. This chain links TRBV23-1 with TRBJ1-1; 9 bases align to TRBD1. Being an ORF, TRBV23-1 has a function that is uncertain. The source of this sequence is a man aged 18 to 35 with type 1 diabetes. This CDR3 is CASSHRLGQGGIIAFF. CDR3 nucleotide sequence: TGCGCCAGCAGTCATCGCCTGGGACAGGGAGGCATAATAGCTTTCTTT.